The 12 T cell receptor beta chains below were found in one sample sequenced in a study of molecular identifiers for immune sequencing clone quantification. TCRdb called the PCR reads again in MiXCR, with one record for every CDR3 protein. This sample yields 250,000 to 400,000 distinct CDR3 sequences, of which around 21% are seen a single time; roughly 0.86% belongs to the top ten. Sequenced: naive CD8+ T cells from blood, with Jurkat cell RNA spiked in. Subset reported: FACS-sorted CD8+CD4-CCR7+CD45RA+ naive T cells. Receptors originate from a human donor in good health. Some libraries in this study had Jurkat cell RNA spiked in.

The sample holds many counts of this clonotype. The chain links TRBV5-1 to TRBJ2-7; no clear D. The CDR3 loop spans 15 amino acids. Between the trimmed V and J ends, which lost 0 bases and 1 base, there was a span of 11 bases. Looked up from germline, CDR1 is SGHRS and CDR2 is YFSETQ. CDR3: CASSLDFRSSYEQYF. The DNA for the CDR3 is TGCGCCAGCAGCTTGGATTTTCGCAGTTCCTACGAGCAGTACTTC.

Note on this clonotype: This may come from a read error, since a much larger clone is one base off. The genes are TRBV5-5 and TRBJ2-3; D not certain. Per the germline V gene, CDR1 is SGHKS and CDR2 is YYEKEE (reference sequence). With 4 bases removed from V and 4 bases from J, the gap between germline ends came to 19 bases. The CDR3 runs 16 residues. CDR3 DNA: TGTGCCAGCAGCGGGTCGGACGGGCCCCCCGCAGATACGCAGTATTTT. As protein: CASSGSDGPPADTQYF.

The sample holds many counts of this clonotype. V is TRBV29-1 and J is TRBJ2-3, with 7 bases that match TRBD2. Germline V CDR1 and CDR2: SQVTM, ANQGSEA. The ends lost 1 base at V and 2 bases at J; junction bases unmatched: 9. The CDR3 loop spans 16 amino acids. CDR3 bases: TGCAGCGTTGAAGTCGCCCTAGCGGAGACCACAGATACGCAGTATTTT. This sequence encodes CSVEVALAETTDTQYF.

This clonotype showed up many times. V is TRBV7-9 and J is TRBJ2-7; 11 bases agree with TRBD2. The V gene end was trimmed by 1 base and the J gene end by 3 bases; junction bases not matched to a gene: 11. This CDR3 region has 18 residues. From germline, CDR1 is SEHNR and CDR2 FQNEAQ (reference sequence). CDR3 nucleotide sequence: TGTGCCAGCAGCTTAGTTGGGACTAGCGGTCATCCTAACTACGAGCAGTACTTC. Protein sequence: CASSLVGTSGHPNYEQYF.

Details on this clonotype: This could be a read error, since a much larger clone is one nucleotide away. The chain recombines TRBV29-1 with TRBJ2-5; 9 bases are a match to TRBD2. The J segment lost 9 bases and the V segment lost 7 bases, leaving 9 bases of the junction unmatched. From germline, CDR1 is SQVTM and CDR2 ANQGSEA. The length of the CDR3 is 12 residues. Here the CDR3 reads CSASGAKGAQYF. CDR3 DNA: TGCAGCGCTAGCGGGGCCAAGGGGGCCCAGTACTTC.

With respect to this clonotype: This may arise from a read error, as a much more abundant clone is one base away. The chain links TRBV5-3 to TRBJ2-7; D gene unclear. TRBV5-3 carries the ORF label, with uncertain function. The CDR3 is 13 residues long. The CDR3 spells CASSLVVGYERYF. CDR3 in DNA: TGTGCCAGCAGCTTGGTGGTCGGCTACGAGCGGTACTTC.

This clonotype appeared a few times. CDR3 sequence: CATSGFGGTTDTQYF. Written as DNA, the CDR3 is TGTGCCACCAGTGGCTTCGGCGGGACCACAGATACGCAGTATTTT. The chain couples TRBV24-1 to TRBJ2-3; tentative D call: TRBD2 (6 bases). The CDR3 spans 15 residues. The germline V gene encodes CDR1 KGHDR and CDR2 SFDVKD. V dropped 5 bases and J dropped 2 bases, with 13 bases sitting between them.

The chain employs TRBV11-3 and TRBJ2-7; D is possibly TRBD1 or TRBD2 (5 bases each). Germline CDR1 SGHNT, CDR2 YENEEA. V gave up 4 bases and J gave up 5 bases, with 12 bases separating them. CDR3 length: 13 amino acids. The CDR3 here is CASSWDASHEQYF. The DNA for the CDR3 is TGTGCCAGCAGCTGGGACGCCAGCCACGAGCAGTACTTC.

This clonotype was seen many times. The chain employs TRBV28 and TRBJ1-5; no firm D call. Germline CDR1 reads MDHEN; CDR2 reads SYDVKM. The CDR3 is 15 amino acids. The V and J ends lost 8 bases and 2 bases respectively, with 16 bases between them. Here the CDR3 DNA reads TGTGCCAGCGTCAGGTCCAGTCGGGGCAATCAGCCCCAGCATTTT. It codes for CASVRSSRGNQPQHF.

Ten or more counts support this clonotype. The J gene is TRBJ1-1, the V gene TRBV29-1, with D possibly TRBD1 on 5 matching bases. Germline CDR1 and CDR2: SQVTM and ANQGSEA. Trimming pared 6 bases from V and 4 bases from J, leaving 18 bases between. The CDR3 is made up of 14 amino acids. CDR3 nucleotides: TGCAGCGTCTCAATCTCCGGGGGTGGCACTGAAGCTTTCTTT. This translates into CSVSISGGGTEAFF.

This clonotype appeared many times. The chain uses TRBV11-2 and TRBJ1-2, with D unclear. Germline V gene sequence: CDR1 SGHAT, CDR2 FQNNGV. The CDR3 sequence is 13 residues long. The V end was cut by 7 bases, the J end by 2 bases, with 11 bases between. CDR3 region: CASTEEGNYGYTF. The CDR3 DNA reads TGTGCCAGCACCGAGGAAGGGAACTATGGCTACACCTTC.

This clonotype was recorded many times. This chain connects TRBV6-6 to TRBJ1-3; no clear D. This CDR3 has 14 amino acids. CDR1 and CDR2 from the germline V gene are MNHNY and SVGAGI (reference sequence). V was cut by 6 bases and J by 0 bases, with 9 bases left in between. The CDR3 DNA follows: TGTGCCAGCAGCCCAGCGGGCTCTGGAAACACCATATATTTT. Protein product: CASSPAGSGNTIYF.